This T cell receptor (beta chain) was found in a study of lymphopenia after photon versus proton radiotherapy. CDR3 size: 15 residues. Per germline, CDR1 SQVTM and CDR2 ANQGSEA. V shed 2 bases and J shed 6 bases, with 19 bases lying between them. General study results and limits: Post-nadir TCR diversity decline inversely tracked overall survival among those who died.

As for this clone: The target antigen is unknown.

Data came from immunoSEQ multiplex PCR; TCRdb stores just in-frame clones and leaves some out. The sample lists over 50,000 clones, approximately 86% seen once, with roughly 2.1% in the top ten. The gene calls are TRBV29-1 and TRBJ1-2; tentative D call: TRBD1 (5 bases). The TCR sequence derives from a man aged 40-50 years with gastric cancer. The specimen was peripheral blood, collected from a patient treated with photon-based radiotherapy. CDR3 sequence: CSVEPPGTQPDGYTF. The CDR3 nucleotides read TGCAGCGTTGAACCCCCCGGGACCCAACCGGATGGCTACACCTTC.